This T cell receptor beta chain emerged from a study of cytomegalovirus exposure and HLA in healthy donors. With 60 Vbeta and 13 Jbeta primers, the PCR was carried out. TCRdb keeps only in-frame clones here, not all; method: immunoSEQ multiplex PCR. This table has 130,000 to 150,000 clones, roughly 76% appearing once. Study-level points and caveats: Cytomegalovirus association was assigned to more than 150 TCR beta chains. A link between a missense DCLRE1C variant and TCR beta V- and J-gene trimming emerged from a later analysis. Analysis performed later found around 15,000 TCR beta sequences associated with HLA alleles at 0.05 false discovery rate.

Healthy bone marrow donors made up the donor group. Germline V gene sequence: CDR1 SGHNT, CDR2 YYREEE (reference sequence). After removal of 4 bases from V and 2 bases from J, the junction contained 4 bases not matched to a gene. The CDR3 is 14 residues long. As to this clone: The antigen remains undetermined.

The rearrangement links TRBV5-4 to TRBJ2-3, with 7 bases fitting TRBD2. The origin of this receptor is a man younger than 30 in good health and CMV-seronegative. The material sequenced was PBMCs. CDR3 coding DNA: TGTGCCAGCAGCCTCGGGACTAACACAGATACGCAGTATTTT. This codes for CASSLGTNTDTQYF.